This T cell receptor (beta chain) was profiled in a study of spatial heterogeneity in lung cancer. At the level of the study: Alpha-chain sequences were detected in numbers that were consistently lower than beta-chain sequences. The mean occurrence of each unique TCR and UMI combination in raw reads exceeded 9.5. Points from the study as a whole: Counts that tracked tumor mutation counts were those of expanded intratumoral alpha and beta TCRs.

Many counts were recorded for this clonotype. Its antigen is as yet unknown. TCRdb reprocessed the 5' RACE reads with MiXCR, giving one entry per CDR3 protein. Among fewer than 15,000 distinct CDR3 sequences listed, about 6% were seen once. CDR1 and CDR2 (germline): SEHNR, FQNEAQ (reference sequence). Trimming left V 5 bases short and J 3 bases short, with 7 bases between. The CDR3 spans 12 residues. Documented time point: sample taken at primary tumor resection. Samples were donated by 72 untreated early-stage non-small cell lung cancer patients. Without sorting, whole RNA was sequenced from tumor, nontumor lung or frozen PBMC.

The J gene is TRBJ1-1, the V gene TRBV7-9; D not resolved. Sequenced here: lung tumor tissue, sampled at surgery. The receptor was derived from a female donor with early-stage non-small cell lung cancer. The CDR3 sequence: CASSLEYTEAFF. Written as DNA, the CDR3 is TGTGCCAGCAGCCTTGAGTACACTGAAGCTTTCTTT.